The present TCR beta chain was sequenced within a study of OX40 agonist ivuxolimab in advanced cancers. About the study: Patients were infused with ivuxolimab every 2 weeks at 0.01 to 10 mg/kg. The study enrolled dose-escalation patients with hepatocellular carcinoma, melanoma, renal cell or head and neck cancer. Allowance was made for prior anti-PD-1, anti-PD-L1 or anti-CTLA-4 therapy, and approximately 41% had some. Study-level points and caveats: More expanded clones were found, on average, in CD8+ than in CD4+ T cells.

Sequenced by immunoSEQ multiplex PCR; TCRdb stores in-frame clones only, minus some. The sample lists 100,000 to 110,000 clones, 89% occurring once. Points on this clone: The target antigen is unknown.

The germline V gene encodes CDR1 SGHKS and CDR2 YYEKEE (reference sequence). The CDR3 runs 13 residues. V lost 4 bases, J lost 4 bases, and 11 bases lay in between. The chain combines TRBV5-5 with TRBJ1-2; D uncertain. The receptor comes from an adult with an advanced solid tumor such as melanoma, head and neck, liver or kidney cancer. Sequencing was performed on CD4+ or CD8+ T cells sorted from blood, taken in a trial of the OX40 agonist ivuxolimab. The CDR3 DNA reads TGTGCCAGCAGCACCCCGGACCTCTATGGCTACACCTTC. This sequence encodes CASSTPDLYGYTF.